These 31 T cell receptor beta chains share one sample of origin, sequenced in a study of T cells in Graves' hyperthyroidism and ophthalmopathy. Researchers took RNA transcripts and amplified the TCR beta CDR3 regions from them. During a first-round RT-PCR of the TCR CDR3, the HTBI primer set was used. TCRdb fed the multiplex PCR reads into MiXCR, producing one record per CDR3 protein. The sample records about 400,000 distinct CDR3 sequences, more than 12% being singletons. Sequenced material: blood. The receptor source for this set is a man aged 50-60 years with Graves' ophthalmopathy.

The sample holds a few counts of this clonotype. This chain links TRBV6-1 with TRBJ1-6, with a weak D call TRBD1 (6 bases). CDR3 length: 15 residues. V was clipped by 3 bases and J by 6 bases, with 12 bases between them. CDR1 MNHNS and CDR2 SASEGT come from the germline V gene. The CDR3 protein is CASSDGWTANSPLHF. The DNA for the CDR3 is TGTGCCAGCAGTGACGGGTGGACAGCTAATTCACCCCTCCACTTT.

The chain has TRBV30 and TRBJ2-3, with a weak D call TRBD2 (5 bases). The CDR3 loop spans 14 amino acids. The germline CDR1 and CDR2 sequences are GTSNPN and SVGIG (reference sequence). V shed 2 bases and J shed 3 bases, with 12 bases lying between them. CDR3 region: CAWSRESKTDTQYF. The CDR3 coding sequence is TGTGCCTGGAGTAGGGAGTCGAAAACAGATACGCAGTATTTT.

This clonotype was observed at least ten times. The rearrangement uses TRBV30 and TRBJ2-7, with unresolved D. This CDR3 is built from 13 residues. Germline V lookup: CDR1 GTSNPN, CDR2 SVGIG (reference sequence). Trimming shortened V by 3 bases and J by 6 bases, and 15 bases separated the two germline ends. The CDR3 loop reads CAWRKLRQTEQYF. In DNA form, the CDR3 reads TGTGCCTGGAGGAAGCTTAGGCAGACCGAGCAGTACTTC.

This clonotype turned up a few times. DNA of the CDR3: TGCAGCGTTGAAGACACGGGACTAGGGGCAGATACGCAGTATTTT. Its translation: CSVEDTGLGADTQYF. V and J are TRBV29-1 and TRBJ2-3; 8 bases are shared with TRBD2. Trimming took 0 bases from V and 4 from J; bases not matched to a gene: 6. The CDR3 loop spans 15 amino acids. CDR1 is SQVTM, CDR2 ANQGSEA, per germline.

This sequence joins TRBV2 and TRBJ2-1, with no clear D. This CDR3 region has 11 residues. The germline CDR1 and CDR2 sequences are SNHLY and FYNNEI. The CDR3 spells CTMSRYNEQFF. In DNA form, the CDR3 reads TGTACGATGAGTCGTTACAATGAGCAGTTCTTC.

This chain connects TRBV20-1 to TRBJ2-5; the D gene could be TRBD1 or TRBD2 (5 bases each). CDR3 length: 16 residues. Trimming left V 6 bases short and J 7 bases short, with 27 bases between. Per the germline V gene, CDR1 is DFQATT and CDR2 is SNEGSKA (reference sequence). In DNA, the CDR3 is TGCAGTGCGGATCGAGGGGCGGCCTTGGGAAATGGGACCCAGTACTTC. Translating gives CSADRGAALGNGTQYF.

This clonotype appeared many times. The chain recombines TRBV11-3 with TRBJ2-5; TRBD1 matches at 7 bases. J gave up 2 bases and V 1 base, and 4 bases lay outside the gene matches. CDR1 is SGHNT, CDR2 YENEEA, per germline. This CDR3 is built from 15 residues. The chain's CDR3 is CASSLGGTVQETQYF. As DNA, the CDR3 is TGTGCCAGCAGCTTAGGAGGGACAGTTCAAGAGACCCAGTACTTC.

This clonotype was recorded many times. The chain is built from TRBV28 and TRBJ2-7; TRBD1 might be the D (6 bases). The CDR3 extends over 14 amino acids. Looked up from germline, CDR1 is MDHEN and CDR2 is SYDVKM. V was shortened by 6 bases and J by 7 bases, with 19 bases between the two germline ends. This CDR3 reads CASRAGTNQEEQYF. CDR3 DNA sequence: TGTGCCAGCAGAGCCGGGACAAACCAAGAAGAGCAGTACTTC.

This clonotype showed up many times. The chain carries TRBV30 and TRBJ2-1; 7 bases fit TRBD2. Germline CDR1 is GTSNPN and CDR2 is SVGIG (reference sequence). The CDR3 length is 11 residues. The junction had 5 bases not matched to a gene; V was cut back by 5 bases and J by 10 bases. The CDR3 DNA follows: TGTGCCTGGGCTGTGGGGGGGGAGCAGTTCTTC. Protein sequence: CAWAVGGEQFF. The variable domain in full, with the rest retrieved from reference TRBV30 and TRBJ2-1, is SQTIHQWPATLVQPVGSPLSLECTVEGTSNPNLYWYRQAAGRGLQLLFYSVGIGQISSEVPQNLSASRPQDRQFILSSKKLLLSDSGFYLCAWAVGGEQFFGPGTRLTVL.

As regards this clonotype: One end of the junction is discordant with germline, which a read error may explain. The chain carries TRBV12-3 or TRBV12-4 and TRBJ2-7; D is unresolved. This CDR3 is built from 11 residues. In DNA form, the CDR3 reads TGTGCCAGCAGTTACTCCCACGAGCAGTACTTC. The encoded protein is CASSYSHEQYF.

In the case of this clonotype: Possible read error: a much larger clone is one base away. V is TRBV27 and J is TRBJ2-1; no definite D call. The CDR3 is 15 residues long. The germline CDR1 and CDR2 sequences are MNHEY and SMNVEV (reference sequence). Trimming shortened V by 2 bases and J by 2 bases, and 10 bases separated the two germline ends. CDR3 DNA sequence: TGTGCCAGCAGTTTAAACGATGGGCCCTACAATGAGCAGTTCTTC. Amino acids: CASSLNDGPYNEQFF.

This clonotype was counted many times. The genes are TRBV15 and TRBJ1-1, with D unresolved. V lost 7 bases and J lost 1, with 13 bases in between. CDR3 length: 14 residues. CDR1 and CDR2 from the germline V gene are LNHNV and YYDKDF (reference sequence). CDR3 DNA sequence: TGTGCCACCACCCGGGGAGGGCCGAACACTGAAGCTTTCTTT. Translation gives CATTRGGPNTEAFF.

The table lists this clonotype with many counts. The chain recombines TRBV10-3 with TRBJ2-7; weak D call: TRBD2 (6 bases). Germline loops: CDR1 ENHRY, CDR2 SYGVKD. The CDR3 has 15 residues. The V and J ends lost 6 bases and 3 bases respectively, with 18 bases between them. CDR3 DNA sequence: TGTGCCATCAGCGGGGAGGATACAGGCCGCTACGAGCAGTACTTC. Protein: CAISGEDTGRYEQYF.

DNA for the CDR3: TGTGCCAGCAGTCCAAAGGGACAGGGGGGCAATGAGCAGTTCTTC. This translates into CASSPKGQGGNEQFF. The rearrangement joins TRBV11-3 to TRBJ2-1; TRBD1 matches 11 bases. Germline CDR1 reads SGHNT; CDR2 reads YENEEA. V lost 6 bases, J lost 6 bases, and 7 bases stayed unmatched. This CDR3 is 15 amino acids long.

As to this clonotype: This could be a read error, since a much larger clone is one nucleotide away. V is TRBV20-1 and J is TRBJ2-7; 10 nucleotides match TRBD2. Germline V lookup: CDR1 DFQATT, CDR2 SNEGSKA (reference sequence). V shed 6 bases, J shed 9 bases, and the junction held 26 bases outside the gene matches. The CDR3 loop spans 18 amino acids. CDR3: CSAPPARLWASGSFGQYF. The CDR3 DNA follows: TGCAGTGCCCCTCCCGCCAGGCTGTGGGCTAGCGGGAGTTTCGGGCAGTACTTC.

This clonotype was seen repeatedly, ten times or more. This chain links TRBV7-2 with TRBJ2-1; either TRBD1 or TRBD2 may supply D (5 bases each). CDR1 SGHTA and CDR2 FQGNSA come from the germline V gene. The CDR3 covers 14 residues. Trimming cost V 6 bases and J 9 bases, with 18 bases left between them. As DNA, the CDR3 is TGTGCCAGCAGTCGGGACCCATCGGACGGTGAGCAGTTCTTC. The encoded protein is CASSRDPSDGEQFF.

This clonotype was counted at least ten times. The J gene is TRBJ2-7, the V gene TRBV5-1, with D perhaps being TRBD1 or TRBD2 (5 bases each). V lost 1 base, J lost 3 bases, and 11 bases lay in between. The germline V gene has CDR1 SGHRS and CDR2 YFSETQ. The CDR3 spans 14 residues. This CDR3 reads CASSLFGTDYEQYF. Here the CDR3 DNA reads TGCGCCAGCAGCTTGTTTGGGACGGACTACGAGCAGTACTTC.

The V call is TRBV5-1, the J call TRBJ2-5; tentatively, D is TRBD1 (6 bases). Trimming stripped 3 bases from V and 2 bases from J, with 14 bases between. Germline V gives CDR1 SGHRS, CDR2 YFSETQ. The CDR3 is made up of 15 amino acids. CDR3 region: CASSSGTRRQETQYF. As DNA, the CDR3 is TGCGCCAGCAGCTCCGGGACACGGAGGCAAGAGACCCAGTACTTC.

Many counts were recorded for this clonotype. The chain employs TRBV5-1 and TRBJ1-2, with 11 bases aligning to TRBD1. The CDR3 length is 16 residues. Trimming removed 2 bases from V and 6 bases from J; junction bases left unmatched: 9. Germline V gene sequence: CDR1 SGHRS, CDR2 YFSETQ. The CDR3 coding sequence is TGCGCCAGCAGCTTTACTTCCGGGACAGGGGGTGATGGCTACACCTTC. This sequence encodes CASSFTSGTGGDGYTF.

In regard to this clonotype: At one end, the junction sequence differs from germline, possibly due to a read error. This chain uses TRBV7-9 with TRBJ2-5; D is ambiguous. The germline gives CDR1 SEHNR, CDR2 FQNEAQ (reference sequence). This CDR3 region has 12 residues. The CDR3 sequence is CASSLNQGTQYF. DNA for the CDR3: TGTGCCAGCAGCTTGAACCAAGGGACCCAGTACTTC.

This clonotype occurred a few times. The V gene is TRBV10-2, the J gene TRBJ2-7, with 12 bases aligning to TRBD1. Germline V gives CDR1 WSHSY, CDR2 SAAADI. This CDR3 has 15 residues. Trimming took 2 bases from V and 4 from J; bases not matched to a gene: 3. CDR3 DNA: TGCGCCAGCAGTGAGGGGGACAGGGGGCGATACGAGCAGTACTTC. Translating gives CASSEGDRGRYEQYF.

The sample holds one count of this clonotype. The chain combines TRBV7-9 with TRBJ1-2; 10 bases agree with TRBD1. Per germline, CDR1 SEHNR and CDR2 FQNEAQ (reference sequence). This CDR3 region has 19 residues. Trimming took 4 bases from V and 0 from J; bases not matched to a gene: 14. CDR3 protein: CASSSTSRDRGWTNYGYTF. CDR3 in DNA: TGTGCCAGCAGCTCCACAAGTCGGGACAGGGGATGGACTAACTATGGCTACACCTTC.

In its sample, this clonotype was seen many times. The chain recombines TRBV12-5 with TRBJ2-5; the match to TRBD2 covers 8 bases. CDR1 and CDR2 (germline): LGHNT, FRNRAP. The CDR3 has 16 amino acids. Trimming cost V 6 bases and J 2 bases; bases outside gene matches: 11. The CDR3 nucleotides are TGTGCTAGTGGCCCCGCCCCGACTAGCGTACAAGAGACCCAGTACTTC. Protein: CASGPAPTSVQETQYF.

This clonotype was observed a few times. The chain links TRBV5-5 to TRBJ2-1; a possible D gene is TRBD1 (6 bases). The CDR3 totals 17 residues. Germline V gene data show CDR1 as SGHKS and CDR2 as YYEKEE (reference sequence). Trimming cost V 4 bases and J 12 bases, with 29 bases left between them. The CDR3 DNA reads TGTGCCAGCAGCAAGGGGACAATGGGCACTGATCTAATTGGGCAGTTCTTC. Protein sequence: CASSKGTMGTDLIGQFF.

This clonotype was recorded at least ten times. J is TRBJ1-5 and V is TRBV28; tentatively, D is TRBD1 (6 bases). V was cut by 1 base and J by 11 bases, with 24 bases left in between. Germline CDR1 MDHEN, CDR2 SYDVKM. The CDR3 totals 17 residues. DNA for the CDR3: TGTGCCAGCAGTTTATTGGCGGGTGGCAGGGGTAGGGGAGCCCAGCATTTT. Translating it yields CASSLLAGGRGRGAQHF.

This clonotype was seen repeatedly, ten times or more. The chain couples TRBV30 to TRBJ1-2; D might be TRBD1 (5 bases). The V gene lost 1 base and the J gene lost 4 bases, with 16 bases spanning the gap. The germline gives CDR1 GTSNPN, CDR2 SVGIG (reference sequence). This CDR3 spans 15 amino acids. This CDR3 reads CAWSDSAGIIYGYTF. CDR3 in DNA: TGTGCCTGGAGTGACTCGGCAGGGATTATCTATGGCTACACCTTC.

Ten or more counts support this clonotype. J is TRBJ1-2 and V is TRBV7-9, with 9 bases matching TRBD1. V shed 4 bases and J 2 bases; nucleotides not matched to a gene: 8. This CDR3 comprises 16 residues. Per germline, CDR1 SEHNR and CDR2 FQNEAQ (reference sequence). CDR3 nucleotide sequence: TGTGCCAGCAGCTACCTTGTCGGGACAGGGAACTATGGCTACACCTTC. Translating gives CASSYLVGTGNYGYTF.

This clonotype was picked up many times. V and J are TRBV28 and TRBJ2-5; 13 bases are shared with TRBD2. The CDR3 runs 17 residues. Unmatched junction bases numbered 8, after V lost 2 bases and J lost 5 bases. Germline V CDR1 and CDR2: MDHEN, SYDVKM. CDR3 in amino acids: CASSLGRTSGRWETQYF. CDR3 DNA: TGTGCCAGCAGTTTAGGTCGGACTAGCGGGAGATGGGAGACCCAGTACTTC. Full variable domain (outside the CDR3, taken from reference TRBV28 and TRBJ2-5): DVKVTQSSRYLVKRTGEKVFLECVQDMDHENMFWYRQDPGLGLRLIYFSYDVKMKEKGDIPEGYSVSREKKERFSLILESASTNQTSMYLCASSLGRTSGRWETQYFGPGTRLLVL.

This clonotype was counted many times. CDR3 region: CASSLAGFRPNEQFF. The CDR3, as DNA: TGTGCCAGCAGCTTAGCGGGGTTCCGCCCCAATGAGCAGTTCTTC. The chain is built from TRBV7-8 and TRBJ2-1; D gene unclear. From germline, CDR1 is SGHVS and CDR2 FQNEAQ. The CDR3 is 15 amino acids. The ends were cut back, 0 bases at V and 6 bases at J, with 12 bases in the middle.

In this sample, this clonotype turned up many times. The J gene is TRBJ2-1, the V gene TRBV28; D gene ambiguous. The ends were cut back, 4 bases at V and 5 bases at J, with 12 bases in the middle. Germline V gene lookup returns CDR1 MDHEN and CDR2 SYDVKM. The CDR3 is made up of 14 amino acids. For the CDR3, the DNA is TGTGCCAGCAGTTGGCATCCGGGTGACAATGAGCAGTTCTTC. As protein: CASSWHPGDNEQFF.

This clonotype was detected ten times or more. The CDR3 DNA is TGTGCCAGCAGTGAAGTCGGGGGGGGGATGGATACGCAGTATTTT. Translating gives CASSEVGGGMDTQYF. This chain joins TRBV6-1 and TRBJ2-3; 8 bases map to TRBD2. The germline V gene has CDR1 MNHNS and CDR2 SASEGT. The CDR3 length is 15 residues. After removal of 1 base from V and 6 bases from J, the junction contained 6 bases not matched to a gene.